The 20 T cell receptor beta chains in this list originate from one sample, sequenced in a study of lung T cells in sarcoidosis with Löfgren's syndrome (dated by TCRdb to between 2016 and 2019). TCRdb records Illumina MiSeq as the sequencer. TCRdb reran the public reads through fastp at Q25 and MiXCR, keeping productive beta chains. Every entry covers one CDR3 protein and lists the most common genes and DNA from its rows. Counted in this sample were fewer than 80,000 distinct CDR3 sequences; roughly 20% of them appeared once. Of the sample, approximately 2.2% is held by the ten largest clones. Sequencing used CD4+ T cells from PBMCs. The receptors were gathered from a human donor with sarcoidosis (Löfgren's syndrome or another form), or a control subject (not recorded which).

V and J are TRBV11-2 and TRBJ1-4; no reliable D call. V was trimmed by 6 bases and J by 6 bases, leaving 8 bases between them. Germline V CDR1 and CDR2: SGHAT, FQNNGV. The CDR3 length is 12 residues. CDR3 residues: CASRFWDEKLFF. The CDR3 nucleotides read TGTGCCAGCAGGTTCTGGGATGAAAAACTGTTTTTT.

This clonotype was picked up many times. The chain joins TRBV4-3 to TRBJ1-6, with D possibly matching TRBD1 (5 bases). The germline V and J ends were trimmed by 1 base and 3 bases, with 7 bases remaining between them. CDR1 LGHNA and CDR2 YSLEER come from the germline V gene. This CDR3 region has 15 residues. CDR3 sequence reads: CASSQAGGYNSPLHF. The CDR3 nucleotides are TGCGCCAGCAGCCAAGCCGGGGGCTATAATTCACCCCTCCACTTT.

This clonotype was counted many times. The chain combines TRBV27 with TRBJ1-1; 7 nucleotides align to TRBD1. The germline gives CDR1 MNHEY, CDR2 SMNVEV (reference sequence). J lost 1 base, V lost 1 base, and 6 bases had no gene match. This CDR3 has 16 residues. CDR3 loop: CASSLYGTAKNTEAFF. The CDR3 DNA sequence: TGTGCCAGCAGTTTATATGGGACAGCCAAGAACACTGAAGCTTTCTTT.

A note on this clonotype: A much larger clone differs from this one at a single base, so this may be a read error. The chain combines TRBV6-6 with TRBJ1-5, with unresolved D. The germline gives CDR1 MNHNY, CDR2 SVGAGI (reference sequence). This CDR3 is 17 amino acids long. The chain's CDR3 is CASGYSRAGDSNQPQHF. For the CDR3, the DNA is TGTGCCAGCGGTTACTCGAGGGCAGGAGATAGCAATCAGCCCCAGCATTTT.

This clonotype was seen ten or more times. The CDR3 bases are TGTGCCAGCAGCTTGGGGGGCCTCTACGAGCAGTACTTC. The encoded protein is CASSLGGLYEQYF. The chain is built from TRBV6-1 and TRBJ2-7, with D perhaps assigned TRBD1 or TRBD2 (6 bases each). V was shortened by 6 bases and J by 3 bases, with 12 bases between the two germline ends. In germline, CDR1 is MNHNS, CDR2 SASEGT. This CDR3 region has 13 residues.

Note on this clonotype: A much larger clone is a single base away; this may be a read error. This rearrangement joins TRBV28 to TRBJ2-7; TRBD2 might be the D (7 bases). Germline CDR1 and CDR2: MDHEN and SYDVKM. The CDR3 spans 14 residues. CDR3 in DNA: TGTGCCACCTCCCACGGGGGGCCTTCCTACGAGCAGCACGTC. This gives the protein CATSHGGPSYEQHV.

The chain combines TRBV10-1 with TRBJ2-1; no reliable D call. Trimming stripped 4 bases from V and 7 bases from J, with 8 bases between. There are 12 residues in the CDR3. The V gene's germline CDR1 is WNHNN and CDR2 SYGVQD (reference sequence). The CDR3 DNA sequence: TGCGCCAGCAGTGCCAGCCAGAATGAGCAGTTCTTC. Protein product: CASSASQNEQFF.

This sequence joins TRBV6-2 or TRBV6-3 and TRBJ2-7, with a tentative D call TRBD2 (5 bases). The CDR3 covers 13 residues. Germline-derived CDR1 and CDR2 are MNHEY and SVGEGT. The CDR3 DNA sequence: TGTGCCAGCAGTAGGGTGGCGGGCTACAAGCAGTACGTC. Its protein product is CASSRVAGYKQYV.

The chain couples TRBV4-1 to TRBJ1-6; 7 bases fit TRBD1. CDR1 is MGHRA and CDR2 is YSYEKL in the germline V gene. V gave up 4 bases and J gave up 5 bases; unmatched junction bases: 5. The CDR3 is 15 residues long. CDR3 residues: CASSRGTADNSPLHF. CDR3 DNA sequence: TGCGCCAGCAGCCGTGGGACAGCTGATAATTCACCCCTCCACTTT.

There are many counts of this clonotype. The rearrangement joins TRBV6-1 to TRBJ1-6; 10 nucleotides align to TRBD1. Per the germline V gene, CDR1 is MNHNS and CDR2 is SASEGT. The CDR3 covers 15 residues. Trimming took 6 bases from V and 8 from J; bases not matched to a gene: 7. CDR3 nucleotide sequence: TGTGCCAGCAGCTACCTGACAGGGGGCGATTCACCCCTCCACTTT. It yields the protein CASSYLTGGDSPLHF.

This clonotype was seen repeatedly, ten times or more. The chain uses TRBV28 and TRBJ1-5; 9 bases fit TRBD1. Germline values: CDR1 MDHEN, CDR2 SYDVKM. The J segment lost 4 bases and the V segment lost 5 bases, leaving 9 bases of the junction unmatched. The CDR3 totals 16 residues. CDR3 protein: CASSTFGQGQNQPQHF. CDR3 in DNA: TGTGCCAGCAGTACCTTTGGACAGGGGCAGAATCAGCCCCAGCATTTT. Looking up the rest from reference TRBV28 and TRBJ1-5 gives the full variable domain: DVKVTQSSRYLVKRTGEKVFLECVQDMDHENMFWYRQDPGLGLRLIYFSYDVKMKEKGDIPEGYSVSREKKERFSLILESASTNQTSMYLCASSTFGQGQNQPQHFGDGTRLSIL.

This clonotype was picked up many times. The rearrangement uses TRBV7-2 and TRBJ2-3, with D perhaps TRBD1 or TRBD2 (5 bases each). Germline V gene sequence: CDR1 SGHTA, CDR2 FQGNSA. This CDR3 is built from 15 residues. V lost 7 bases and J lost 2, with 16 bases in between. The CDR3 is CASTPRDGATDTQYF. The CDR3 DNA follows: TGTGCCAGCACCCCCCGGGACGGAGCCACAGATACGCAGTATTTT.

This clonotype was counted many times. This sequence joins TRBV28 and TRBJ2-1, with D perhaps being TRBD1 or TRBD2 (7 bases each). Germline V CDR1 and CDR2: MDHEN, SYDVKM. The CDR3 totals 19 residues. V lost 1 base and J lost 7, with 26 bases in between. The CDR3 nucleotides are TGTGCCAGCAGTTTATATCCCCTGGGAGGGGGCAAATCAAGGAATGAGCAGTTCTTC. It codes for CASSLYPLGGGKSRNEQFF.

At least ten counts were recorded for this clonotype. V usage is TRBV7-2 and J usage is TRBJ2-1; D remains unclear. Deletions cut 3 bases from V and 0 bases from J, with 9 bases between. Germline CDR1 SGHTA, CDR2 FQGNSA. CDR3 length: 15 amino acids. CDR3 protein: CASSFTQSSYNEQFF. As DNA, the CDR3 is TGTGCCAGCAGCTTTACCCAGAGCTCCTACAATGAGCAGTTCTTC. The full variable domain, completed using reference TRBV7-2 and TRBJ2-1, is GAGVSQSPSNKVTEKGKDVELRCDPISGHTALYWYRQSLGQGLEFLIYFQGNSAPDKSGLPSDRFSAERTGGSVSTLTIQRTQQEDSAVYLCASSFTQSSYNEQFFGPGTRLTVL.

This clonotype was detected only a few times. This rearrangement joins TRBV2 to TRBJ1-1; TRBD1 might be the D (5 bases). The germline V gene has CDR1 SNHLY and CDR2 FYNNEI. This CDR3 region has 13 residues. The V end lost 8 bases, the J end lost 1 base, and 11 bases lay between the germline ends. This CDR3 reads CASVGQGNTEAFF. CDR3 coding DNA: TGTGCCAGCGTGGGTCAGGGGAACACTGAAGCTTTCTTT.

For this clonotype: This could be a read error, since a much larger clone is one nucleotide away. The V gene is TRBV6-5, the J gene TRBJ1-2; TRBD1 matches 8 bases. This CDR3 is built from 13 residues. V lost 5 bases to trimming and J lost 4 bases; unmatched junction nucleotides: 3. Germline V lookup: CDR1 MNHEY, CDR2 SVGAGI. The CDR3 coding sequence is TGTGCCAGCAGTCCCGACAGGGGCTATGGCTACACCTTC. Translation: CASSPDRGYGYTF.

This clonotype was seen repeatedly, ten times or more. Since a much larger clone is just one base distant, this may be a read error. This sequence joins TRBV7-2 and TRBJ1-1, with a weak D call TRBD1 (5 bases). The CDR3 totals 16 residues. CDR1 and CDR2 from the germline V gene are SGHTA and FQGNSA. The CDR3 bases are TGTGCCAGCAGCTTAGGCCCGGCGGACATGAACACTGGAGCTTTCTTT. Translated: CASSLGPADMNTGAFF.

This clonotype turned up a few times. The genes are TRBV24-1 and TRBJ2-2; the match to TRBD1 covers 11 bases. Trimming cost V 4 bases and J 5 bases; bases outside gene matches: 8. Germline assignment: CDR1 KGHDR and CDR2 SFDVKD. This CDR3 spans 17 amino acids. The DNA for the CDR3 is TGTGCCACCAGTGACTACCCAGGACAGGGGGCAACCGGGGAGCTGTTTTTT. Protein: CATSDYPGQGATGELFF.

This chain uses TRBV10-3 with TRBJ1-1; 9 nucleotides match TRBD1. Germline V gives CDR1 ENHRY, CDR2 SYGVKD. Trimming cost V 0 bases and J 1 base; bases outside gene matches: 3. The CDR3 consists of 16 residues. CDR3 coding DNA: TGTGCCATCAGTGAGTCACCGGGACAGGGGAACACTGAAGCTTTCTTT. Its translation: CAISESPGQGNTEAFF.

The chain links TRBV11-2 to TRBJ2-7; D is unresolved. V lost 1 base to trimming and J lost 0 bases, with 7 bases between them. CDR1 is SGHAT and CDR2 is FQNNGV in the germline V gene. The CDR3 has 14 residues. CDR3 DNA sequence: TGTGCCAGCAGCTTAGTATTAAGCTCCTACGAGCAGTACTTC. As protein: CASSLVLSSYEQYF.